One sample yielded the 21 T cell receptor beta chains listed below, sequenced in a study of tumor-infiltrating lymphocytes in primary liver carcinoma. With a constant-region primer, TCR beta cDNA was made from about 0.5 ug of total RNA. Libraries covering TCR beta were generated through three nested multiplex PCR rounds (using a slightly modified ARM-PCR). The first two PCR rounds, roughly 10 cycles each, used TRBV1-TRBV30 forward primers and a C-beta reverse primer. MiXCR, run by TCRdb on the multiplex PCR reads, gives a single entry per CDR3 protein. Here the sample spans 330,000 or so distinct CDR3 sequences, approximately 64% being singletons. Unsorted whole blood yielded the blood RNA, and germline DNA was also extracted. Sequencing was performed on peripheral blood. Source of these receptors: a man aged 35 to 55 with primary liver carcinoma and hepatitis B virus infection.

Remarks on this clonotype: Without the conserved terminal phenylalanine or tryptophan, this CDR3 likely stems from a read error. The J gene is TRBJ2-3, the V gene TRBV7-8, with 9 bases identical to TRBD2. This CDR3 comprises 16 residues. The V gene end was trimmed by 2 bases and the J gene end by 1 base; junction bases not matched to a gene: 4. Germline V gives CDR1 SGHVS, CDR2 FQNEAQ. The CDR3 coding sequence is TGTGCCAGCAGCTTAAAAGCGGGAGGTGGCACAGATACGCAGTATTCT. Translation gives CASSLKAGGGTDTQYS.

Note on this clonotype: Sequence at one end of the junction differs from germline and may be a read error. The chain has TRBV6-6 and TRBJ2-2, with D perhaps TRBD2 (6 bases). Germline CDR1 is MNHNY and CDR2 is SVGAGI (reference sequence). The CDR3 loop spans 15 amino acids. The CDR3 loop reads CASSYRSRGTGGLFF. The CDR3 DNA is TGTGCCAGCAGTTACAGGTCGCGCGGCACCGGGGGGCTGTTTTTT.

The chain joins TRBV5-1 to TRBJ2-1; 7 nucleotides agree with TRBD2. The CDR3 totals 15 residues. The junction had 11 bases not matched to a gene; V was cut back by 2 bases and J by 9 bases. Germline CDR1 is SGHRS and CDR2 is YFSETQ. The CDR3 region is CASSFVTGGSGEQFF. In DNA form, the CDR3 reads TGCGCCAGCAGCTTCGTCACGGGGGGAAGCGGTGAGCAGTTCTTC.

Note on this clonotype: This may come from a read error, since a much larger clone is one base off. CDR3 region: CASSLETSGLQETQYF. CDR3 DNA sequence: TGCGCCAGCAGCTTGGAGACTAGCGGTCTTCAAGAGACCCAGTACTTC. This chain connects TRBV5-1 to TRBJ2-5, with 9 bases lining up with TRBD2. The CDR3 has 16 amino acids. Germline CDR1 is SGHRS and CDR2 is YFSETQ. Trimming at V came to 0 bases and at J to 2 bases, leaving 5 bases not matched to a gene.

J is TRBJ1-1 and V is TRBV6-2 or TRBV6-3; D uncertain. Germline lookup yields CDR1 MNHEY and CDR2 SVGEGT. With 7 bases removed from V and 5 bases from J, the gap between germline ends came to 17 bases. CDR3 length: 14 residues. This CDR3 is CASTLPKANTEAFF. The DNA for the CDR3 is TGTGCCAGCACCCTCCCTAAGGCCAATACTGAAGCTTTCTTT.

The table lists this clonotype with a few counts. The chain joins TRBV10-3 to TRBJ2-3; D is unresolved. The CDR3 covers 12 residues. Trimming left V 5 bases short and J 7 bases short, with 10 bases between. The germline CDR1 and CDR2 sequences are ENHRY and SYGVKD. The CDR3 protein is CAISRSDHTQYF. CDR3 coding DNA: TGTGCCATCAGTCGCTCAGATCATACGCAGTATTTT.

Worth noting for this clonotype: The junction does not match germline at one end; this may be a read error. The chain is built from TRBV11-2 and TRBJ2-1; weak D call: TRBD2 (6 bases). Germline CDR1 is SGHAT and CDR2 is FQNNGV. This CDR3 contains 13 residues. CDR3 in amino acids: CVSGPAGRNEQFF. The CDR3 DNA reads as TGTGTCAGCGGCCCTGCGGGGCGAAATGAGCAGTTCTTC.

This clonotype has just a few counts. Relative to the germline gene, one junction end is altered; a read error may explain this. CDR3: CVSSRTSGRGDTGELFF. As DNA, the CDR3 is TGTGTCAGCAGCCGGACTAGCGGGAGAGGAGACACCGGGGAGCTGTTTTTT. The chain uses TRBV12-3 or TRBV12-4 and TRBJ2-2; 13 bases map to TRBD2. The CDR3 is 17 amino acids.

To note about this clonotype: Just one base apart from a much larger clone, this may be a read error. V is TRBV6-2 or TRBV6-3 and J is TRBJ2-5; no clear D gene. CDR1 MNHEY and CDR2 SVGEGT come from the germline V gene. The CDR3 totals 11 residues. Written as DNA, the CDR3 is TGTGCCAACAGTTACTTCGAGGCCCAGTACTTC. It encodes CANSYFEAQYF.

The chain is built from TRBV11-1 and TRBJ1-1; 7 bases map to TRBD1. This CDR3 is 15 amino acids long. Germline loops: CDR1 SGHAT, CDR2 FQDESV (reference sequence). With 5 bases clipped from V and 6 bases from J, the junction kept 12 bases outside the gene matches. The CDR3 DNA reads as TGTGCCAGCAGCGAAACAGGGGCGAATAACGCTGAAGCTTTCTTT. Translated, it gives CASSETGANNAEAFF.

The chain combines TRBV6-2 or TRBV6-3 with TRBJ2-3; TRBD2 matches 12 bases. The germline CDR1 and CDR2 sequences are MNHEY and SVGEGT. V lost 2 bases to trimming and J lost 0 bases; unmatched junction nucleotides: 12. CDR3 length: 20 amino acids. The CDR3 bases are TGTGCCAGCAGTTACGAAGCAGACGGACTAGCGGGACCTAGCACAGATACGCAGTATTTT. As protein: CASSYEADGLAGPSTDTQYF.

This clonotype was seen only once. The J gene is TRBJ2-2, the V gene TRBV6-5, with 7 bases that match TRBD2. Germline V gene data show CDR1 as MNHEY and CDR2 as SVGAGI. Trimming at V came to 8 bases and at J to 3 bases, leaving 9 bases not matched to a gene. The CDR3 spans 15 residues. The CDR3, as DNA: TGTGCCAGCGGGCTTAGCGGGCTGTACACCGGGGAGCTGTTTTTT. It is translated as CASGLSGLYTGELFF.

Regarding this clonotype: This CDR3 is missing its conserved last phenylalanine or tryptophan, likely due to a read error. The chain is built from TRBV7-8 and TRBJ1-1; D is unresolved. The germline gives CDR1 SGHVS, CDR2 FQNEAQ. This CDR3 contains 13 residues. The CDR3 here is CTSSSGRNTEAFL. The CDR3 nucleotides are TGTACCAGCAGCTCCGGACGGAACACTGAAGCTTTCCTT.

The table lists this clonotype with many counts. This rearrangement joins TRBV29-1 to TRBJ2-7, with D uncertain. The CDR3 totals 10 residues. Germline CDR1 reads SQVTM; CDR2 reads ANQGSEA. Trimming took off 6 bases at V and 5 bases at J, with 8 bases between the two ends. The CDR3, as DNA: TGCAGCGTCAGTGAACACGAGCAGTACTTC. The encoded protein is CSVSEHEQYF.

This clonotype occurred once. One end of the junction does not line up with germline, which may come from a read error. The V call is TRBV28, the J call TRBJ2-4; perhaps TRBD1 as D (5 bases). The CDR3 covers 13 residues. The germline gives CDR1 MDHEN, CDR2 SYDVKM. This chain's CDR3 is CASSNQGFGVQYF. In DNA, the CDR3 is TGTGCCAGCAGCAATCAGGGATTTGGAGTTCAATACTTC.

This clonotype was picked up a small number of times. The V and J genes are TRBV28 and TRBJ2-1; 8 bases fit TRBD1. CDR3 length: 17 amino acids. Looked up from germline, CDR1 is MDHEN and CDR2 is SYDVKM. Losses at the gene ends were 5 bases for V and 3 bases for J; bases not matched to a gene: 12. The chain's CDR3 is CASSRRTGTGRYNEQFF. CDR3 nucleotides: TGTGCCAGCAGTCGGAGGACCGGGACAGGCCGCTACAATGAGCAGTTCTTC.

This clonotype was picked up many times. This chain joins TRBV4-2 and TRBJ1-1; D is ambiguous. CDR1 and CDR2 (germline): LGHNA, YNFKEQ. The CDR3 runs 15 residues. Trimming removed 4 bases at V and 2 bases at J, with 14 bases between. CDR3 bases: TGTGCCAGCAGCCTGGCGCACAGTGAAAACACTGAAGCTTTCTTT. This codes for CASSLAHSENTEAFF.

About this clonotype: Germline is not matched at one junction end, which may reflect a read error. The chain uses TRBV25-1 and TRBJ2-7; no reliable D call. CDR1 is MGHDK, CDR2 SYGVNS, per germline. CDR3 length: 12 amino acids. The CDR3 nucleotides are TGTGCCAGCAGTGAAGGATACAGTGGGCTAGACTTC. Its translation is CASSEGYSGLDF.

This sequence joins TRBV12-3 or TRBV12-4 and TRBJ2-3; 9 bases match TRBD1. The CDR3 runs 18 residues. J gave up 5 bases and V 4 bases, and 16 bases lay outside the gene matches. CDR3 in amino acids: CASSSGWGVGQGEDTQYF. The CDR3 nucleotides are TGTGCCAGCAGTTCCGGCTGGGGTGTGGGACAGGGTGAAGATACGCAGTATTTT.

Notes on this clonotype: Lacking the conserved final phenylalanine or tryptophan, this CDR3 likely reflects a read error. The chain employs TRBV29-1 and TRBJ2-5; weak D call: TRBD2 (5 bases). The CDR3 runs to 11 residues. Trimming shortened V by 8 bases and J by 4 bases, and 11 bases separated the two germline ends. Germline CDR1 SQVTM, CDR2 ANQGSEA. DNA for the CDR3: TGCAGCACAAGACGGGGAGAGACCCAGTACATC. This translates into CSTRRGETQYI.

The rearrangement uses TRBV28 and TRBJ2-1, with no clear D. The CDR3 is 14 amino acids. Trimming pared 3 bases from V and 8 bases from J, leaving 14 bases between. The germline V gene encodes CDR1 MDHEN and CDR2 SYDVKM. CDR3 region: CASSLLLRQDEQFF. The CDR3 DNA reads TGTGCCAGCAGTTTGCTACTGCGCCAGGATGAGCAGTTCTTC. Using reference TRBV28 and TRBJ2-1 for the parts outside the CDR3, the full variable domain is DVKVTQSSRYLVKRTGEKVFLECVQDMDHENMFWYRQDPGLGLRLIYFSYDVKMKEKGDIPEGYSVSREKKERFSLILESASTNQTSMYLCASSLLLRQDEQFFGPGTRLTVL.